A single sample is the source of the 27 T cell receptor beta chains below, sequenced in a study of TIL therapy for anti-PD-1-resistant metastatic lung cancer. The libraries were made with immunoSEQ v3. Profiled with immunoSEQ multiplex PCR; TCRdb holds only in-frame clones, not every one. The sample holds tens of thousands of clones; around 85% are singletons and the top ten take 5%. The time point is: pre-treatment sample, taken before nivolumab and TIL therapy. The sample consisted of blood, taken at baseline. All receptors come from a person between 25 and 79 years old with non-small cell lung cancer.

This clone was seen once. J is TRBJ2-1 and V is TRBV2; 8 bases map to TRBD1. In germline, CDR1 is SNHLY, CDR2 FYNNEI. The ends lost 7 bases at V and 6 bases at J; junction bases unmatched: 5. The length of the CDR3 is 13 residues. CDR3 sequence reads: CASIADRVNEQFF. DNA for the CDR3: TGTGCCAGCATTGCGGACAGGGTCAATGAGCAGTTCTTC.

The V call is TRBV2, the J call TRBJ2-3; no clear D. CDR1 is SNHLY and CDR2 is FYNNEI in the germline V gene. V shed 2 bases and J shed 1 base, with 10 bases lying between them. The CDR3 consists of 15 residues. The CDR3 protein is CASSELLYGTDTQYF. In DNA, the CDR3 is TGTGCCAGCAGTGAATTATTATATGGCACAGATACGCAGTATTTT.

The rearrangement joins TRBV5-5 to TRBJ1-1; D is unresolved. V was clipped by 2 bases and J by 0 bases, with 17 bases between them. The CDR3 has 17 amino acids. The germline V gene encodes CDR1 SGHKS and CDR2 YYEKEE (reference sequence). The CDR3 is CASSLWISTSLNTEAFF. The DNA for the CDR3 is TGTGCCAGCAGCTTATGGATATCGACAAGTTTGAACACTGAAGCTTTCTTT.

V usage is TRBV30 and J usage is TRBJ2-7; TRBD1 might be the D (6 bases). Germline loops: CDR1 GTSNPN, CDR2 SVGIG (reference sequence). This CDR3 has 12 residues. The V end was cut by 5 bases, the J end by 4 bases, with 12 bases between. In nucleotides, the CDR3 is TGTGCCTGGCGGCAGGGGTCATACGAGCAGTACTTC. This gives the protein CAWRQGSYEQYF.

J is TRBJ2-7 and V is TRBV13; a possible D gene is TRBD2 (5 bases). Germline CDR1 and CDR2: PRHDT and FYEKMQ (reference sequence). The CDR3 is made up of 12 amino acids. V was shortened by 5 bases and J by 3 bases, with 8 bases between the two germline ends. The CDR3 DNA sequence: TGTGCCAGCAGCAACCGGGGCTACGAGCAGTACTTC. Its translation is CASSNRGYEQYF.

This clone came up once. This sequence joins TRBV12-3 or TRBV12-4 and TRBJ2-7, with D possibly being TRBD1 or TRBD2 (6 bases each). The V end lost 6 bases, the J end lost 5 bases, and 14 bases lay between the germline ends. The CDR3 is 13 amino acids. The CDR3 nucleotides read TGTGCCAGCAGCACCCTTCGGGGGCACGAGCAGTACTTC. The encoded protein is CASSTLRGHEQYF.

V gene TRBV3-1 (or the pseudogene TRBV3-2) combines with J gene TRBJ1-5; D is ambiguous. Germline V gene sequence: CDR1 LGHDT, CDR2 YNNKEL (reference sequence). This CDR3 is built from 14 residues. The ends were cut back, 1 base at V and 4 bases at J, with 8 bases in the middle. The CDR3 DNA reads TGTGCCAGCAGCCAAGGGGGAGAGAATCAGCCCCAGCATTTT. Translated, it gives CASSQGGENQPQHF.

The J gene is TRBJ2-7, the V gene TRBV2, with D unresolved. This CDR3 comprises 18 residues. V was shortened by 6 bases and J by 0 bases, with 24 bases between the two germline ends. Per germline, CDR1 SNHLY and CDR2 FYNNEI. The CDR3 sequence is CASSHGYSFLLSSYEQYF. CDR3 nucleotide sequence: TGTGCCAGCAGCCACGGGTACAGTTTCTTACTAAGCTCCTACGAGCAGTACTTC. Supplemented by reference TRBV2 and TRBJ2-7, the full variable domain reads EPEVTQTPSHQVTQMGQEVILRCVPISNHLYFYWYRQILGQKVEFLVSFYNNEISEKSEIFDDQFSVERPDGSNFTLKIRSTKLEDSAMYFCASSHGYSFLLSSYEQYFGPGTRLTVT.

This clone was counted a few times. The CDR3 DNA sequence: TGTGCCAGTTGCATATCACCGGACCTTAGCAATCAGCCCCAGCATTTT. Translating it yields CASCISPDLSNQPQHF. The chain combines TRBV19 with TRBJ1-5; no clear D. Germline CDR1 is LNHDA and CDR2 is SQIVND (reference sequence). The length of the CDR3 is 16 residues. Trimming took off 8 bases at V and 0 bases at J, with 17 bases between the two ends.

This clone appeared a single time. The CDR3 coding sequence is TGTGCCAGTAGTAGACAGGGGGCGTCCTACAATGAGCAGTTCTTC. Its protein is CASSRQGASYNEQFF. This sequence joins TRBV19 and TRBJ2-1, with 10 positions matching TRBD1. The ends lost 4 bases at V and 1 base at J; junction bases unmatched: 1. Germline CDR1 LNHDA, CDR2 SQIVND (reference sequence). The CDR3 is 15 amino acids.

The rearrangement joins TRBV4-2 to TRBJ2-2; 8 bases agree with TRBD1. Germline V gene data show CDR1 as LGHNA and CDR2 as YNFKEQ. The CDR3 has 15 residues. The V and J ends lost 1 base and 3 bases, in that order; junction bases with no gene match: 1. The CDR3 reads CASSQAGGDTGELFF. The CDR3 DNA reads TGTGCCAGCAGCCAAGCAGGGGGCGACACCGGGGAGCTGTTTTTT.

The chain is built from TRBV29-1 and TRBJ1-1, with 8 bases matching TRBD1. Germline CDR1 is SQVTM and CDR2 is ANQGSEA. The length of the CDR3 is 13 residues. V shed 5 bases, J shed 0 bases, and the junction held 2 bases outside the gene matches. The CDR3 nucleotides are TGCAGCGTTTTGGACAGGGTGAACACTGAAGCTTTCTTT. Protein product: CSVLDRVNTEAFF.

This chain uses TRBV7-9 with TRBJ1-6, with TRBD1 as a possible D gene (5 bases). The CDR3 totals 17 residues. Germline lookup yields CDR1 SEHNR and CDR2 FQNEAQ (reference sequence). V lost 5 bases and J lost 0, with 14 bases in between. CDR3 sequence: CASSDRDGSSYNSPLHF. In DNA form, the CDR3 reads TGTGCCAGCAGCGACCGGGACGGCAGCTCCTATAATTCACCCCTCCACTTT.

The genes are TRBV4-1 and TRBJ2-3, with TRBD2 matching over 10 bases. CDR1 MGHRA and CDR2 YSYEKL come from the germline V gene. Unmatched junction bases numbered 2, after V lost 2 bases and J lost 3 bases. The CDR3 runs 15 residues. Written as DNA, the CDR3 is TGCGCCAGCAGCCAAATGGGACTAGCGACAGATACGCAGTATTTT. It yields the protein CASSQMGLATDTQYF.

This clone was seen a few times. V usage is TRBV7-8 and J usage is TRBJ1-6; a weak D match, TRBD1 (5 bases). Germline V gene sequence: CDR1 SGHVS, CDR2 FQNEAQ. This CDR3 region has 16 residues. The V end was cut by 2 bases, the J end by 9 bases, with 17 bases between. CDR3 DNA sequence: TGTGCCAGCAGCTTATACCCGGGGGGAATTAGTTCACCCCTCCACTTT. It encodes CASSLYPGGISSPLHF.

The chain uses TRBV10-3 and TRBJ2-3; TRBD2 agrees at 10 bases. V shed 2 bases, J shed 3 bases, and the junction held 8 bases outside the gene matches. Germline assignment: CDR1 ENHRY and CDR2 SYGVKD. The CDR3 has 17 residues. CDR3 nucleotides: TGTGCCATCAGTGAGCCTCTAGCGGGAGTCGGGACAGATACGCAGTATTTT. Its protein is CAISEPLAGVGTDTQYF.

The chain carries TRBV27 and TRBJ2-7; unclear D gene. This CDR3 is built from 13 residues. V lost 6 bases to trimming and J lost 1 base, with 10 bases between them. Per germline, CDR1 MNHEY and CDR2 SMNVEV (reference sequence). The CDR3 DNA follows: TGTGCCAGCAGCCTGGTTGCGTCCTACGAGCAGTACTTC. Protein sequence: CASSLVASYEQYF.

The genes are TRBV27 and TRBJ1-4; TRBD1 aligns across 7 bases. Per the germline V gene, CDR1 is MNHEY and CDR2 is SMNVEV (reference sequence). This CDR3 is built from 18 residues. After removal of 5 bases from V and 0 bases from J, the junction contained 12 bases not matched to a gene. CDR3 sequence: CASSLKPPGQTTNEKLFF. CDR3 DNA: TGTGCCAGCAGTCTTAAACCCCCGGGACAGACAACTAATGAAAAACTGTTTTTT.

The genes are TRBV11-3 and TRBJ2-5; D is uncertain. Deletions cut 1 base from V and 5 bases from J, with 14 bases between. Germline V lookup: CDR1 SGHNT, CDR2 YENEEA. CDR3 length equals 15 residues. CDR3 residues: CASSLGGSRDETQYF. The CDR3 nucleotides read TGTGCCAGCAGCTTAGGAGGTAGTAGGGATGAGACCCAGTACTTC. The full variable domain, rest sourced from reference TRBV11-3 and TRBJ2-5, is EAGVVQSPRYKIIEKKQPVAFWCNPISGHNTLYWYLQNLGQGPELLIRYENEEAVDDSQLPKDRFSAERLKGVDSTLKIQPAELGDSAVYLCASSLGGSRDETQYFGPGTRLLVL.

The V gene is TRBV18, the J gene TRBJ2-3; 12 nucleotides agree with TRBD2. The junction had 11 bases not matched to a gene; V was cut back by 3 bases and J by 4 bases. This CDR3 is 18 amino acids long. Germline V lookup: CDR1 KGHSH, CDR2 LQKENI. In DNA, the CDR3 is TGTGCCAGCTCACCCCGCATGCTAGCGGGGGGGCCCGCAGATACGCAGTATTTT. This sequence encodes CASSPRMLAGGPADTQYF.

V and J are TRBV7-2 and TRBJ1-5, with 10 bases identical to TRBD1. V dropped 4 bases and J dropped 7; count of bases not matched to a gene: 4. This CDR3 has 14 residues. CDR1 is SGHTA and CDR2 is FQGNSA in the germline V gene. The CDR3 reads CASSSDRGQQPQHF. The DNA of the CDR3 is TGTGCCAGCAGCTCCGACAGGGGGCAACAGCCCCAGCATTTT.

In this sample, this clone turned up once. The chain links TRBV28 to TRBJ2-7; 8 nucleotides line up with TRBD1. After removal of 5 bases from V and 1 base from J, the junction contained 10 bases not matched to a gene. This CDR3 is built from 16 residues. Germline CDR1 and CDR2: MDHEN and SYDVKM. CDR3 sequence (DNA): TGTGCCAGCAGTCCCTGGACAGGGCGCCGTTCCTACGAGCAGTACTTC. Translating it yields CASSPWTGRRSYEQYF. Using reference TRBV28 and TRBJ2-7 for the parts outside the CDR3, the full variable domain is DVKVTQSSRYLVKRTGEKVFLECVQDMDHENMFWYRQDPGLGLRLIYFSYDVKMKEKGDIPEGYSVSREKKERFSLILESASTNQTSMYLCASSPWTGRRSYEQYFGPGTRLTVT.

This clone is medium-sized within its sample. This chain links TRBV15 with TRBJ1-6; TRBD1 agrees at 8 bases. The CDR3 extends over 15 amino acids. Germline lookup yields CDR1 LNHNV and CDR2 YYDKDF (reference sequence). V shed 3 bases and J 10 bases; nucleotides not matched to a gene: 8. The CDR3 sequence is CATSRKQGEESPLHF. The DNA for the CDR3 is TGTGCCACCAGCAGGAAACAGGGGGAAGAATCACCCCTCCACTTT. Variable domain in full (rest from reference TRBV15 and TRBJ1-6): DAMVIQNPRYQVTQFGKPVTLSCSQTLNHNVMYWYQQKSSQAPKLLFHYYDKDFNNEADTPDNFQSRRPNTSFCFLDIRSPGLGDTAMYLCATSRKQGEESPLHFGNGTRLTVT.

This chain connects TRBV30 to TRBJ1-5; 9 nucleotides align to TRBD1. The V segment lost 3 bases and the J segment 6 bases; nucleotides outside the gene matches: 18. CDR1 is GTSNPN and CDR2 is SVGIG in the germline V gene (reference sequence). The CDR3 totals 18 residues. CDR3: CAWSRPGQGTVGSQPQHF. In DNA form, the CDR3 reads TGTGCCTGGAGCCGACCGGGACAGGGCACAGTAGGGAGTCAGCCCCAGCATTTT.

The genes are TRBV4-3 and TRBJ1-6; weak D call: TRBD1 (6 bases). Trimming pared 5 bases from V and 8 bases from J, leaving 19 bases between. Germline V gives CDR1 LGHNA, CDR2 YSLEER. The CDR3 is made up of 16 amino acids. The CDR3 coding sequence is TGCGCCAGCAGCAGCCGAAGGTCCAGGGGAGATTCACCCCTCCACTTT. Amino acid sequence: CASSSRRSRGDSPLHF.

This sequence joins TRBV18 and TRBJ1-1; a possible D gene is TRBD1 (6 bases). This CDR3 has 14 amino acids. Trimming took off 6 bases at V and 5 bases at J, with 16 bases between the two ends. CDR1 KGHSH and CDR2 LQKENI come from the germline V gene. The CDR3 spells CASSPRDRRTEAFF. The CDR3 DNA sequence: TGTGCCAGCTCTCCCCGCGACAGGAGAACTGAAGCTTTCTTT.

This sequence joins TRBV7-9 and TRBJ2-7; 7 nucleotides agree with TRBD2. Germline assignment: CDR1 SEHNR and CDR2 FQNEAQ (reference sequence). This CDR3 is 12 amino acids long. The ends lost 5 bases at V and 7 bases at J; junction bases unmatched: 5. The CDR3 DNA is TGTGCCAGCAGCACCCCGGGGGGAGAGCAGTACTTC. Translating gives CASSTPGGEQYF.